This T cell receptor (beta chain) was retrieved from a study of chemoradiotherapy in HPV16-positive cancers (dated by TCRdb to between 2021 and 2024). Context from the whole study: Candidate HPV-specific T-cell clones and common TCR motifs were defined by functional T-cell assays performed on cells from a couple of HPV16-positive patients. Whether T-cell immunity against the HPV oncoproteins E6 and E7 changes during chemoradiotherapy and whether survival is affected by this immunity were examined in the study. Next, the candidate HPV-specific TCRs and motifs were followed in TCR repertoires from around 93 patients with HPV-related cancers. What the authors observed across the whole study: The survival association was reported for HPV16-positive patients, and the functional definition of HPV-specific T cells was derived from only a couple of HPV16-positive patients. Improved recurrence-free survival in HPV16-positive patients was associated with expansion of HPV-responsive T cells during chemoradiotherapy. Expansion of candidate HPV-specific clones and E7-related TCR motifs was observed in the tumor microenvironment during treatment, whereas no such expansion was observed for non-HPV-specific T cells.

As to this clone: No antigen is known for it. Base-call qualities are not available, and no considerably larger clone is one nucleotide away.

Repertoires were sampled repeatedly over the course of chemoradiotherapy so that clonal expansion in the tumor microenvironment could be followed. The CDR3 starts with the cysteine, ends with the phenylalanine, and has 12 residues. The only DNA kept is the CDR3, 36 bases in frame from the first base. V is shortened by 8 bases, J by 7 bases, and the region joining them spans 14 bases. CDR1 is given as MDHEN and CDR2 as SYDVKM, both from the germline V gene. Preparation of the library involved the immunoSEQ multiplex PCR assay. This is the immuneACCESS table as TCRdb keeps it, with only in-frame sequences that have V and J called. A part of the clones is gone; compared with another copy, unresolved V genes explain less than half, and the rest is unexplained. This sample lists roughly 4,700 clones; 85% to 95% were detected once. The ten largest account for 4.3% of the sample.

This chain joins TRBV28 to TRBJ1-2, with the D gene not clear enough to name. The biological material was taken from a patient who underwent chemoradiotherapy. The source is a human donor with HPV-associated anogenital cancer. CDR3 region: CASGPMGTGYTF. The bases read TGTGCCAGCGGCCCCATGGGTACTGGCTACACCTTC.